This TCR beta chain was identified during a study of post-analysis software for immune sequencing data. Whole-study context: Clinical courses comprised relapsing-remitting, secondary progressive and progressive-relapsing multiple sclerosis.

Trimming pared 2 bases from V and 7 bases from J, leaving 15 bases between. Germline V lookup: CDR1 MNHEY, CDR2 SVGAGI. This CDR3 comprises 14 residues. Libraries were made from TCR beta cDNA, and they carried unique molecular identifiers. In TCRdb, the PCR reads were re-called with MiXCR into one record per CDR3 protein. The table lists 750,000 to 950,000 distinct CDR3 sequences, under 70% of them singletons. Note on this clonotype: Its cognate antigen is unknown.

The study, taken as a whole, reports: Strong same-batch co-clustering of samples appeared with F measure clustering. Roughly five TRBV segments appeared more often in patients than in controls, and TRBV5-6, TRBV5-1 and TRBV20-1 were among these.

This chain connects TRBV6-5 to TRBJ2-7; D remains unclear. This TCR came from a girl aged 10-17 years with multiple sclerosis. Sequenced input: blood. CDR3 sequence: CASSYGVGSGEQYF. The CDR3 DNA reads TGTGCCAGCAGTTACGGGGTGGGATCTGGGGAGCAGTACTTC.